The rows below give T cell receptor beta chains drawn from one sample of a study of T cell responses to AZD1222 COVID-19 vaccine. Profiling relied on immunoSEQ multiplex PCR, and the TCRdb table lists in-frame clones only, not all of them. The table includes under 150,000 clones, roughly nine tenths detected once. Material: peripheral blood, obtained on day 0 of AZD1222 vaccination. The receptors come from an adult in good health. Both conserved end residues are part of each CDR3. Each record gives: J gene, clone size, V gene, CDR3 protein. The size field is filled for only some rows; it gives once, few, many or a size class.

J: TRBJ1-2
size: once
V: TRBV6-5
CDR3: CASSSQRAGNYGYTF

J: TRBJ2-2
size: NA
V: TRBV12-3/TRBV12-4
CDR3: CASSPRDGGELFF

J: TRBJ1-1
size: NA
V: TRBV5-1
CDR3: CASSEGAGTEAFF

J: TRBJ2-1
size: once
V: TRBV5-8
CDR3: CASTSGSTGLAKEQFF

J: TRBJ1-5
size: NA
V: TRBV5-1
CDR3: CASSLTGGEPQHF

J: TRBJ2-7
size: NA
V: TRBV5-1
CDR3: CASSPPGLAGLEQYF

J: TRBJ1-1
size: NA
V: TRBV7-6
CDR3: CASSPGPEAFF

J: TRBJ2-1
size: NA
V: TRBV7-3
CDR3: CASSSPSQGVGEQFF

J: TRBJ2-2
size: NA
V: TRBV9
CDR3: CASSPRTGGTTGTGELFF

J: TRBJ2-7
size: few
V: TRBV6-5
CDR3: CASSYERQGAHEQYF

J: TRBJ2-1
size: NA
V: TRBV6-1
CDR3: CASSGPGQGAGVAEQFF

J: TRBJ1-5
size: NA
V: TRBV19
CDR3: CASSKQPQPQHF

J: TRBJ2-7
size: NA
V: TRBV11-3
CDR3: CASSQTGEQYF

J: TRBJ1-1
size: NA
V: TRBV20-1
CDR3: CSASNGQNTEAFF

J: TRBJ1-1
size: NA
V: TRBV18
CDR3: CASSAQAGTEAFF

J: TRBJ2-7
size: NA
V: TRBV12-3/TRBV12-4
CDR3: CASRTTGVYEQYF

J: TRBJ1-1
size: once
V: TRBV4-1
CDR3: CASSQATGTGLGWGAEAFF

J: TRBJ2-2
size: once
V: TRBV10-1
CDR3: CASSPDLSTGELFF

J: TRBJ2-4
size: NA
V: TRBV7-9
CDR3: CASSLEGGLAKNIQYF

J: TRBJ1-4
size: NA
V: TRBV6-1
CDR3: CASSEGSTNEKLFF

J: TRBJ1-2
size: NA
V: TRBV5-1
CDR3: CASSLGGTDLNYGYTF

J: TRBJ2-5
size: NA
V: TRBV2
CDR3: CASRRQGETQYF

J: TRBJ1-5
size: once
V: TRBV11-2
CDR3: CASSLTGDRNQPQHF

J: TRBJ1-3
size: NA
V: TRBV14
CDR3: CASSQVGLAIYF

J: TRBJ1-6
size: NA
V: TRBV7-8
CDR3: CASSFSDLSNSPLHF

J: TRBJ1-5
size: NA
V: TRBV24-1
CDR3: CATSDAITVINQPQHF

J: TRBJ2-5
size: NA
V: TRBV4-2
CDR3: CASSPIPPGETQYF

J: TRBJ2-1
size: NA
V: TRBV9
CDR3: CASSRQGNSYNELFF

J: TRBJ2-2
size: NA
V: TRBV6-5
CDR3: CASIQDTGELFF

J: TRBJ1-4
size: once
V: TRBV3-1/TRBV3-2
CDR3: CASSAPFRELFF

J: TRBJ2-3
size: NA
V: TRBV7-2
CDR3: CASTRVADTQYF

J: TRBJ1-1
size: NA
V: TRBV18
CDR3: CASSPLDGRTEAFF

J: TRBJ2-1
size: NA
V: TRBV19
CDR3: CASSPRPPQQFF

J: TRBJ2-7
size: NA
V: TRBV28
CDR3: CASSLPQGSNEQYF

J: TRBJ1-2
size: NA
V: TRBV6-5
CDR3: CASSSPGGGYGYTF

J: TRBJ2-7
size: NA
V: TRBV28
CDR3: CASTERGSEQYF

J: TRBJ2-5
size: NA
V: TRBV29-1
CDR3: CSLRTGGETQYF

J: TRBJ2-2
size: once
V: TRBV19
CDR3: CASSIPPRLAEYTGELFF

J: TRBJ2-3
size: NA
V: TRBV9
CDR3: CASSVGGGYTDTQYF

J: TRBJ1-4
size: NA
V: TRBV10-3
CDR3: CAIKGGSGAGGEKLFF

J: TRBJ2-5
size: NA
V: TRBV25-1
CDR3: CASSDPKGAGETQYF

J: TRBJ1-4
size: NA
V: TRBV6-2/TRBV6-3
CDR3: CASSYSSATNEKLFF

J: TRBJ1-5
size: NA
V: TRBV19
CDR3: CASSPRVLNQPQHF

J: TRBJ2-1
size: NA
V: TRBV24-1
CDR3: CATSDSSEAGGDEQFF

J: TRBJ1-5
size: NA
V: TRBV6-5
CDR3: CASSYDLGQPQHF

J: TRBJ1-5
size: NA
V: TRBV16
CDR3: CASSQWGEYSNQPQHF